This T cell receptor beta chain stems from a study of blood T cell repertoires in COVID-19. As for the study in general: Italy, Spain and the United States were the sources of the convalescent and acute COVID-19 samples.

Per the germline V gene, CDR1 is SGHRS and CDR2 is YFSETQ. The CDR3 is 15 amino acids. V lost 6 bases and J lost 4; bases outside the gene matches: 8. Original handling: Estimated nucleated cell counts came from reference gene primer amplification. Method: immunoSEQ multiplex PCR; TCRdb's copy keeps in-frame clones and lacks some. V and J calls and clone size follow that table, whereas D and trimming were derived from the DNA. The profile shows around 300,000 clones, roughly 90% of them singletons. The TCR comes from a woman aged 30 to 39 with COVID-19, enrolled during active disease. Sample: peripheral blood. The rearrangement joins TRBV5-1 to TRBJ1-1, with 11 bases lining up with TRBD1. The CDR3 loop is CASKIRGQGVTEAFF. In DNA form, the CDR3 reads TGCGCCAGCAAAATCCGGGGACAGGGGGTCACTGAAGCTTTCTTT.